The entry below describes one T cell receptor (beta chain). This clonotype was observed a few times. Its antigen remains undetermined. The input lacks base qualities; no much larger clone sits a single base away. Spanning cysteine to phenylalanine, the CDR3 consists of 15 amino acids. Kept here is only the CDR3 DNA, which spans 45 bases and is read in frame from base 1. The germline V gene (reference sequence) supplies CDR1 SEHNR and CDR2 FQNEAQ. V is cut by 5 bases and J by 4 bases, and the space between the germline ends is 15 bases. Systemically healthy Caucasian individuals from Russia, roughly 40 in total and aged roughly 6 to 90 years, were included as donors. Ten milliliters of peripheral blood were drawn from each donor into EDTA-treated Vacutainer tubes. Ficoll-Paque density-gradient centrifugation was used to isolate PBMCs, with at least 7 million obtained per sample. Total RNA was extracted from PBMCs with Trizol reagent, with at least 5.5 micrograms obtained per sample. For every donor, flow cytometry on a PBMC aliquot measured the percentage of naive CD45RAhigh/CD27high T cells.

This record comes from a study of blood T cells in healthy people across ages (dated by TCRdb to about 2015). The study in broad terms: In model experiments, template switching captured about one uniquely barcoded TCR beta cDNA molecule for every two T cells. To avoid experimental bias, donors of different ages were distributed randomly across sequencing lanes. Using deep sequencing normalized with unique cDNA molecular identifiers, the study measured how TCR beta repertoire diversity changes with age. The donors were split into four age groups: young (average about 16 years), middle-aged (39), aged (over 55) and long-lived (roughly 80). The study analyzed two additional independent replicas of 1 million unique cDNA reads from the same blood draw for two donors, one aged 18 to 30 and one aged 80 or older. Findings and caveats that apply to the study as a whole: A strong correlation was found between observed TCR beta diversity and the percentage of naive T cells measured by flow cytometry. Estimates of total diversity from one million sequenced T cells were regarded as lower bounds and underestimates. The CMV infection status of donors was not known, potentially confounding age-related changes in expanded clonotypes. Observed TCR beta diversity per million T cells fell roughly linearly with age, and a significant reduction was already apparent by age approximately 41. Compared with the aged group, the long-lived group had more naive CD4+ T cells, fewer expanded clones and increased TCR diversity, suggesting age selection. Since profiling was done on bulk unsorted PBMCs, naive and antigen-experienced compartments could not be conclusively compared.

The library was produced with 5' RACE. Sequencing took place on an Illumina HiSeq 2500. A second PCR of about 7 to 12 cycles was performed with a sample-barcoded 5' primer and a J-beta primer mix. A template-switch 5' adaptor carrying 12 random nucleotides introduced a unique molecular identifier onto each TCR beta cDNA molecule. Each sample yielded at least 3 million CDR3-containing paired-end reads. First-strand cDNA synthesis was performed from all RNA using the Mint cDNA synthesis kit, with priming by a TRBC-specific oligonucleotide. All cDNA was treated with uracil-DNA glycosylase and then went through a first 18-cycle PCR with the universal primers M1SS and BC2_uni_R. In the authors' own workflow: Each sample was normalized by randomly selecting 1 million high-quality reads, each carrying a distinct molecular identifier. Instead of being binned into consensus sequences, reads with shared molecular identifiers were discarded. CDR3 identification, clonotype clustering and error correction used MiTCR with a Q25 quality threshold and the strictest error-elimination algorithm. A nonparametric unseen species model with Euler transformation was used to estimate a lower bound on total TCR beta diversity. TCRdb reprocessed the public reads (quality trimming at Q25 with fastp, clone calling with MiXCR) and kept in-frame beta chains. Rows with a matching CDR3 protein are joined into one entry that keeps the most common DNA and genes. The V and J calls come from TCRdb's annotation, not from the publication. A total of 700,000 to 950,000 distinct CDR3 sequences appear in this sample, roughly 41% of them only once. In total, the top ten clones hold 20% to 25% of the sample.

The TCR originated in a woman in her sixties or seventies in good health. The sample consisted of blood. The sequence links TRBV7-9 to TRBJ2-1; TRBD2 is perhaps the D gene, given 5 matching bases. The CDR3 in this case is CASSPRGAAYNEQFF. In nucleotides, the sequence is TGTGCCAGCAGCCCCCGGGGAGCAGCATACAATGAGCAGTTCTTC.